This entry lists 7 T cell receptor beta chains sequenced from one sample in a study of CXCR3-negative and CXCR3-positive naive CD8 T cells. cDNA libraries for TRB were generated by 5' RACE incorporating UMI labels. TCRdb reprocessed the 5' RACE reads, with one entry per CDR3 protein and no DNA. The table lists 90,000 to 95,000 distinct CDR3 sequences. Sequencing was performed on naive CXCR3- CD8+ T cells from blood. Described subset: CD45RO-CCR7+CD27+CD95- naive CD8+ T cells lacking CXCR3 (TNR3-). These receptors were obtained from a human donor in good health. Some clones in this sample may be carry-over from other donors' samples.

The CDR3 is CASSPASGSSYGQYF. The chain employs TRBV7-6 and TRBJ2-7; TCRdb outputs TRBD2, but without DNA this stays unchecked. Germline-derived CDR1 and CDR2 are SGHVS and FNYEAQ. CDR3 length: 15 residues.

V is TRBV7-2 and J is TRBJ1-6; TCRdb names TRBD1, which stays unverified in the absence of DNA. Germline CDR1 reads SGHTA; CDR2 reads FQGNSA. CDR3 length: 13 residues. The CDR3 reads CASSFGGAAPLHF.

This chain joins TRBV12-3 or TRBV12-4 and TRBJ2-7; TCRdb gives TRBD2 as the D gene, but with no DNA this cannot be confirmed. The CDR3 is made up of 15 amino acids. CDR3 region: CASSSLAGGPEEQYF.

V usage is TRBV2 and J usage is TRBJ1-1. The CDR3 is 15 amino acids. In germline, CDR1 is SNHLY, CDR2 FYNNEI. The CDR3 sequence: CASSESAAGLTEAFF.

The rearrangement links TRBV4-3 to TRBJ2-1. Germline V CDR1 and CDR2: LGHNA, YSLEER. The CDR3 loop spans 15 amino acids. Here the CDR3 reads CASSQDGSWYNEQFF.

The chain recombines TRBV29-1 with TRBJ2-1; TCRdb's D call, TRBD2, is unchecked because there is no DNA. The germline V gene encodes CDR1 SQVTM and CDR2 ANQGSEA. This CDR3 region has 17 residues. The CDR3 region is CSVDASGRAASHDEQFF.

The rearrangement links TRBV6-2 or TRBV6-3 to TRBJ2-7. This CDR3 region has 15 residues. Germline assignment: CDR1 MNHEY and CDR2 SVGEGT. CDR3 amino acids: CASSYHREATYEQYF.